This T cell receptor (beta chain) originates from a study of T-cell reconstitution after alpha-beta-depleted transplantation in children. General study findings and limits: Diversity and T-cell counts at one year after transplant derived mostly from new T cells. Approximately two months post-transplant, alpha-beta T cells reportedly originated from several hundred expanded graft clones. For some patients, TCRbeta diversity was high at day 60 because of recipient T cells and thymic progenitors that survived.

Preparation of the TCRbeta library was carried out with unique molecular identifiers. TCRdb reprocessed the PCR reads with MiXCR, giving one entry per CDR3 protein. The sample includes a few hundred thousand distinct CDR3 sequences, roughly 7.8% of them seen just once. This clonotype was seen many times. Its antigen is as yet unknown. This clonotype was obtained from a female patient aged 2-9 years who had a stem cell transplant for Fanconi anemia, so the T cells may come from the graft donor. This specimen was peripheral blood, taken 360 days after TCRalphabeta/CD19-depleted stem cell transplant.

CDR3 sequence: CASSFITGDYTF. CDR3 nucleotide sequence: TGCGCCAGCAGTTTCATAACAGGGGACTACACCTTC. V gene TRBV5-1 combines with J gene TRBJ1-2; 7 nucleotides agree with TRBD1. V was pared by 5 bases and J by 10 bases, with 8 bases of the junction left unmatched. This CDR3 has 12 amino acids. Germline V lookup: CDR1 SGHRS, CDR2 YFSETQ.